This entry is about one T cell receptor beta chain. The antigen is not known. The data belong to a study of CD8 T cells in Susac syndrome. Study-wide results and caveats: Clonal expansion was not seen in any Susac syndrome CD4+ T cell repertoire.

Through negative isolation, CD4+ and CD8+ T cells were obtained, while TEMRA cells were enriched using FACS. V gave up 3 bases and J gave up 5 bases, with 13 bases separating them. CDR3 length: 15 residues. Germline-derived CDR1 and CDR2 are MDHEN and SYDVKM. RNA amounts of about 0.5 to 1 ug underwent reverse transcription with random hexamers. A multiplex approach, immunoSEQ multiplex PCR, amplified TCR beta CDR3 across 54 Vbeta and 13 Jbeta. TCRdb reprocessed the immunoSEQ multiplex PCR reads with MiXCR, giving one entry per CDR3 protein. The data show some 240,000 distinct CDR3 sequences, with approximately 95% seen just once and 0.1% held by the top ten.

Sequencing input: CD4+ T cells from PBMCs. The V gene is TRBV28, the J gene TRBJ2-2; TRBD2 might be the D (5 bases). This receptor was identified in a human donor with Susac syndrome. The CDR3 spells CASSFGGLRTGELFF. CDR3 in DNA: TGTGCCAGCAGTTTTGGCGGGCTTCGTACCGGGGAGCTGTTTTTT.